Below, 9 T cell receptor beta chains from the same sample are listed, as sequenced in a study of blood T cell repertoires in COVID-19. The repertoire was sequenced with immunoSEQ multiplex PCR; TCRdb's copy has only in-frame clones and lacks some. The sample has some 320,000 clones; around 85% are singletons. Sequencing was carried out using peripheral blood. Receptor source: a human donor in a cohort sampled during active COVID-19.

This sequence joins TRBV7-7 and TRBJ2-2, with 7 bases fitting TRBD1. Germline trimming cut 1 base from V and 0 bases from J; bases unmatched to any gene: 2. This CDR3 region has 16 residues. Germline assignment: CDR1 SSHAT and CDR2 FNYEAQ (reference sequence). CDR3 DNA: TGTGCCAGCAGCTTAGGGGGACAGACGAACACCGGGGAGCTGTTTTTT. This codes for CASSLGGQTNTGELFF.

The chain employs TRBV10-3 and TRBJ2-1; no definite D call. Trimming shortened V by 4 bases and J by 2 bases, and 9 bases separated the two germline ends. Germline V gene data show CDR1 as ENHRY and CDR2 as SYGVKD. This CDR3 is built from 14 residues. In nucleotides, the CDR3 is TGTGCCATCAGTGGCGTAAGTACCTACAATGAGCAGTTCTTC. Translated, it gives CAISGVSTYNEQFF.

This chain joins TRBV19 and TRBJ2-6; TRBD2 matches at 7 bases. V lost 7 bases, J lost 2 bases, and 8 bases stayed unmatched. The germline V gene encodes CDR1 LNHDA and CDR2 SQIVND (reference sequence). The CDR3 totals 16 residues. The CDR3 nucleotides read TGTGCCAGTACCCCAGGGAGGGGACCTGGGGCCAACGTCCTGACTTTC. It is translated as CASTPGRGPGANVLTF.

This clone has just a few counts. The sample contains more than one DNA sequence encoding this CDR3. This chain links TRBV3-1 (or the pseudogene TRBV3-2) with TRBJ1-5; D gene uncertain. Germline loops: CDR1 LGHDT, CDR2 YNNKEL (reference sequence). The germline V and J ends were trimmed by 1 base and 4 bases, with 5 bases remaining between them. The CDR3 totals 13 residues. CDR3 loop: CASSQGANQPQHF. The CDR3 DNA is TGTGCCAGCAGCCAAGGGGCGAATCAGCCCCAGCATTTT.

This chain uses TRBV6-4 with TRBJ2-3; TRBD2 agrees at 9 bases. The CDR3 spans 14 residues. The ends lost 5 bases at V and 7 bases at J; junction bases unmatched: 7. Per the germline V gene, CDR1 is MRHNA and CDR2 is SNTAGT. The CDR3: CASSSGTSINTQYF. The CDR3 DNA reads as TGTGCCAGCAGTTCCGGGACTAGCATAAATACGCAGTATTTT.

Worth noting for this clone: Other DNA sequences in the sample encode the same CDR3. The V gene is TRBV7-3, the J gene TRBJ1-4; possible D gene TRBD1, 6 bases. Germline CDR1 and CDR2: SGHTA and FQGTGA. Deletions cut 2 bases from V and 0 bases from J, with 7 bases between. The CDR3 extends over 15 amino acids. CDR3 protein: CASSLQGTTNEKLFF. The DNA for the CDR3 is TGTGCCAGCAGCTTACAGGGGACAACTAATGAAAAACTGTTTTTT. The full variable domain, in which reference TRBV7-3 and TRBJ1-4 provide the parts outside the CDR3, is GAGVSQTPSNKVTEKGKYVELRCDPISGHTALYWYRQSLGQGPEFLIYFQGTGAADDSGLPNDRFFAVRPEGSVSTLKIQRTERGDSAVYLCASSLQGTTNEKLFFGSGTQLSVL.

The V gene is TRBV9, the J gene TRBJ2-3; 9 bases are shared with TRBD2. This CDR3 contains 14 residues. Per germline, CDR1 SGDLS and CDR2 YYNGEE. V was clipped by 4 bases and J by 4 bases; unmatched bases: 4. DNA for the CDR3: TGTGCCAGCAGCTCTAGCGGGGCGGCAGATACGCAGTATTTT. Its translation is CASSSSGAADTQYF.

The rearrangement uses TRBV12-5 and TRBJ1-2, with D uncertain. Germline CDR1 and CDR2: LGHNT and FRNRAP. The V gene lost 0 bases and the J gene lost 5 bases, with 7 bases spanning the gap. The CDR3 is 13 amino acids. The CDR3 DNA sequence: TGTGCTAGTGGTTTGGTGTCTATTTATGGCTACACCTTC. As protein: CASGLVSIYGYTF.

In nucleotides, the CDR3 is TGTGCCATCAGCTTAGAGACAGGGAGGACTGAAGCTTTCTTT. It yields the protein CAISLETGRTEAFF. V is TRBV10-3 and J is TRBJ1-1; 7 nucleotides align to TRBD1. Germline CDR1 is ENHRY and CDR2 is SYGVKD. The CDR3 spans 14 residues. V shed 6 bases and J 5 bases; nucleotides not matched to a gene: 9.